The clone carrying this TCR beta chain occurred once. The sample belongs to a study of cytomegalovirus exposure and HLA in healthy donors. PCR amplification relied on 60 Vbeta primers (plus 13 Jbeta primers). Assay: immunoSEQ multiplex PCR; the TCRdb copy retains only in-frame clones and omits some. Of around 180,000 clones detected, about four fifths appear once; the ten largest clones hold 5.5% to 7.5%. V lost 4 bases to trimming and J lost 4 bases, with 10 bases between them. This CDR3 is 13 amino acids long. CDR1 is SEHNR, CDR2 FQNEAQ, per germline (reference sequence). The V gene is TRBV7-9, the J gene TRBJ1-1; D call uncertain. The sequenced sample was PBMCs. This receptor was taken from a young man in good health and CMV-seropositive. The CDR3 DNA is TGTGCCAGCAGCTCACGGGGAACCACTGAAGCTTTCTTT. As protein: CASSSRGTTEAFF.